Listed here are 26 T cell receptor beta chains from one sample, sequenced in a study of blood T cell repertoires in COVID-19. Assay: immunoSEQ multiplex PCR; the TCRdb copy retains only in-frame clones and omits some. Of around 160,000 clones in the sample, approximately 83% were seen once. The sequenced sample was peripheral blood. Receptors were obtained from a woman in her sixties with COVID-19, enrolled during active disease.

This clone was recorded only once. The chain joins TRBV9 to TRBJ1-3; D call uncertain. The V gene lost 3 bases and the J gene lost 0 bases, with 10 bases spanning the gap. Germline values: CDR1 SGDLS, CDR2 YYNGEE. This CDR3 is built from 15 residues. The CDR3 nucleotides are TGTGCCAGCAGCGCCAGGATGTTCTCTGGAAACACCATATATTTT. This gives the protein CASSARMFSGNTIYF.

V gene TRBV19 combines with J gene TRBJ1-2, with D uncertain. This CDR3 has 12 residues. V gave up 5 bases and J gave up 4 bases, with 8 bases separating them. CDR1 is LNHDA, CDR2 SQIVND, per germline (reference sequence). CDR3 protein: CASSPHVYGYTF. Written as DNA, the CDR3 is TGTGCCAGTAGTCCCCATGTCTATGGCTACACCTTC.

This clone was observed a single time. The CDR3 protein is CASSLLLALDSYEQYF. The CDR3 region has the DNA TGCGCCAGCAGCTTGTTATTAGCCCTCGACTCCTACGAGCAGTACTTC. V gene TRBV5-1 combines with J gene TRBJ2-7; D uncertain. Trimming removed 1 base at V and 0 bases at J, with 14 bases between. The CDR3 covers 16 residues. The germline gives CDR1 SGHRS, CDR2 YFSETQ.

This sequence joins TRBV3-1 (or the pseudogene TRBV3-2) and TRBJ2-7; the D gene is possibly TRBD1 (7 bases). V gave up 4 bases and J gave up 3 bases, with 16 bases separating them. This CDR3 region has 15 residues. Germline assignment: CDR1 LGHDT and CDR2 YNNKEL (reference sequence). The CDR3 region has the DNA TGTGCCAGCAGCCTCGCGGGACAGACGGACTACGAGCAGTACTTC. This sequence encodes CASSLAGQTDYEQYF.

The genes are TRBV10-2 and TRBJ2-3, with 9 bases aligning to TRBD2. Germline CDR1 WSHSY, CDR2 SAAADI. Germline trimming cut 6 bases from V and 0 bases from J; bases unmatched to any gene: 4. This CDR3 region has 15 residues. Written as DNA, the CDR3 is TGCGCCAGCAGGCGGGGGGGCCAAAGCACAGATACGCAGTATTTT. It translates to CASRRGGQSTDTQYF.

The J gene is TRBJ2-7, the V gene TRBV2; tentative D call: TRBD1 (6 bases). V lost 6 bases, J lost 5 bases, and 20 bases lay in between. Germline V lookup: CDR1 SNHLY, CDR2 FYNNEI. The CDR3 has 15 residues. In nucleotides, the CDR3 is TGTGCCAGCAGGCAGGGGTCCGGAAATAACCACGAGCAGTACTTC. Its protein is CASRQGSGNNHEQYF.

The V call is TRBV4-2, the J call TRBJ1-2, with 11 positions matching TRBD1. This CDR3 spans 15 amino acids. Losses at the gene ends were 4 bases for V and 4 bases for J; bases not matched to a gene: 5. CDR1 is LGHNA, CDR2 YNFKEQ, per germline. The DNA for the CDR3 is TGTGCCAGCAGCCCGCGGACAGGGGGCTTCTATGGCTACACCTTC. Protein product: CASSPRTGGFYGYTF.

The chain recombines TRBV7-9 with TRBJ2-7, with D perhaps matching TRBD1 (5 bases). Germline CDR1 is SEHNR and CDR2 is FQNEAQ (reference sequence). The CDR3 loop spans 15 amino acids. The V end was cut by 3 bases, the J end by 5 bases, with 17 bases between. The CDR3 loop is CASSLSSGRVNEQYF. CDR3 DNA sequence: TGTGCCAGCAGCTTGTCGTCGGGCAGGGTAAACGAGCAGTACTTC.

This clone was seen more than once but under ten times. This chain links TRBV7-9 with TRBJ2-1, with TRBD1 matching over 7 bases. CDR1 SEHNR and CDR2 FQNEAQ come from the germline V gene (reference sequence). Trimming at V came to 5 bases and at J to 4 bases, leaving 11 bases not matched to a gene. The CDR3 sequence is 16 residues long. The CDR3 region has the DNA TGTGCCAGCAGCCCAAGAGGTGGACAGGAGTACAATGAGCAGTTCTTC. Translated, it gives CASSPRGGQEYNEQFF. The full variable domain, its missing parts supplied by reference TRBV7-9 and TRBJ2-1, is DTGVSQNPRHKITKRGQNVTFRCDPISEHNRLYWYRQTLGQGPEFLTYFQNEAQLEKSRLLSDRFSAERPKGSFSTLEIQRTEQGDSAMYLCASSPRGGQEYNEQFFGPGTRLTVL.

This rearrangement joins TRBV5-1 to TRBJ2-7; no clear D gene. CDR3 size: 16 residues. Trimming removed 2 bases at V and 0 bases at J, with 15 bases between. From germline, CDR1 is SGHRS and CDR2 YFSETQ. This CDR3 is CASSFLPGEVSYEQYF. CDR3 nucleotide sequence: TGCGCCAGCAGCTTCTTGCCGGGTGAGGTCTCCTACGAGCAGTACTTC. The full variable domain, completed using reference TRBV5-1 and TRBJ2-7, is KAGVTQTPRYLIKTRGQQVTLSCSPISGHRSVSWYQQTPGQGLQFLFEYFSETQRNKGNFPGRFSGRQFSNSRSEMNVSTLELGDSALYLCASSFLPGEVSYEQYFGPGTRLTVT.

A few counts support this clone. The chain uses TRBV9 and TRBJ2-7, with unresolved D. The CDR3 consists of 15 residues. Per the germline V gene, CDR1 is SGDLS and CDR2 is YYNGEE. V gave up 0 bases and J gave up 6 bases, with 16 bases separating them. CDR3 sequence (DNA): TGTGCCAGCAGCGTAGATAAGTCGTTGGCCAGCGAGCAGTACTTC. Protein: CASSVDKSLASEQYF.

This clone was found once. J is TRBJ1-1 and V is TRBV9; D may be TRBD1 (5 bases). The CDR3 consists of 12 residues. The germline V and J ends were trimmed by 4 bases and 6 bases, with 10 bases remaining between them. The V gene's germline CDR1 is SGDLS and CDR2 YYNGEE. CDR3 residues: CASSPGGAEAFF. CDR3 DNA: TGTGCCAGCAGCCCGGGGGGGGCTGAAGCTTTCTTT.

The chain is built from TRBV19 and TRBJ2-7; D possibly corresponds to TRBD1 (5 bases). This CDR3 is 15 amino acids long. Trimming removed 8 bases at V and 5 bases at J, with 22 bases between. Germline V lookup: CDR1 LNHDA, CDR2 SQIVND (reference sequence). CDR3 residues: CASDQGAGQTDEQYF. The CDR3 DNA sequence: TGTGCCAGTGATCAGGGCGCAGGGCAAACTGACGAGCAGTACTTC.

Written as DNA, the CDR3 is TGTGCCAGCTCACCGGCATCCCTAGGGGGTTATGGCTACACCTTC. As protein: CASSPASLGGYGYTF. The chain couples TRBV18 to TRBJ1-2, with a tentative D call TRBD1 (6 bases). The CDR3 length is 15 residues. Trimming stripped 3 bases from V and 5 bases from J, with 16 bases between. Germline CDR1 KGHSH, CDR2 LQKENI.

The chain joins TRBV5-6 to TRBJ1-1; the D gene is possibly TRBD1 (6 bases). Between the trimmed V and J ends, which lost 4 bases and 5 bases, there was a span of 15 bases. The CDR3 totals 14 residues. Germline V gives CDR1 SGHDT, CDR2 YYEEEE. CDR3 protein: CASSPWTVGTEAFF. The CDR3 DNA follows: TGTGCCAGCAGCCCCTGGACAGTGGGGACTGAAGCTTTCTTT.

The chain has TRBV27 and TRBJ1-5; D is ambiguous. The CDR3 runs 12 residues. The V end lost 3 bases, the J end lost 4 bases, and 4 bases lay between the germline ends. The germline V gene encodes CDR1 MNHEY and CDR2 SMNVEV (reference sequence). CDR3 region: CASSFRNQPQHF. CDR3 nucleotide sequence: TGTGCCAGCAGTTTCAGAAATCAGCCCCAGCATTTT.

A few counts support this clone. V is TRBV7-6 and J is TRBJ1-1; 9 bases line up with TRBD1. The V gene's germline CDR1 is SGHVS and CDR2 FNYEAQ. The J segment lost 7 bases and the V segment lost 5 bases, leaving 8 bases of the junction unmatched. The CDR3 spans 14 residues. CDR3 residues: CASSQQGALGEAFF. CDR3 sequence (DNA): TGTGCCAGCAGCCAACAGGGGGCCTTAGGTGAAGCTTTCTTT.

The rearrangement joins TRBV7-6 to TRBJ2-1; unclear D gene. CDR3 length: 15 amino acids. The germline V gene has CDR1 SGHVS and CDR2 FNYEAQ. The V and J ends lost 5 bases and 4 bases respectively, with 15 bases between them. CDR3 region: CASSQVSGVYNEQFF. CDR3 in DNA: TGTGCCAGCAGCCAGGTGTCAGGTGTTTACAATGAGCAGTTCTTC.

J is TRBJ2-1 and V is TRBV19, with D tentatively TRBD1 (6 bases). Germline V gene data show CDR1 as LNHDA and CDR2 as SQIVND (reference sequence). There are 14 residues in the CDR3. With 8 bases removed from V and 3 bases from J, the gap between germline ends came to 14 bases. The CDR3 nucleotides read TGTGCCAGTCAGTTCCAGGGGCGCTACAATGAGCAGTTCTTC. Its protein is CASQFQGRYNEQFF.

The chain employs TRBV7-9 and TRBJ1-2, with a tentative D call TRBD1 (5 bases). Germline lookup yields CDR1 SEHNR and CDR2 FQNEAQ (reference sequence). CDR3 length equals 13 residues. V was clipped by 4 bases and J by 6 bases, with 12 bases between them. The DNA of the CDR3 is TGTGCCAGCAGCTCCGCGGGGGGGGATGGCTACACCTTC. This sequence encodes CASSSAGGDGYTF. Full variable domain (outside the CDR3, taken from reference TRBV7-9 and TRBJ1-2): DTGVSQNPRHKITKRGQNVTFRCDPISEHNRLYWYRQTLGQGPEFLTYFQNEAQLEKSRLLSDRFSAERPKGSFSTLEIQRTEQGDSAMYLCASSSAGGDGYTFGSGTRLTVV.

This chain joins TRBV24-1 and TRBJ1-5, with D tentatively TRBD1 (6 bases). Trimming left V 6 bases short and J 7 bases short, with 12 bases between. The germline CDR1 and CDR2 sequences are KGHDR and SFDVKD. The CDR3 is 13 amino acids. This CDR3 reads CATSQQGWQPQHF. The CDR3 bases are TGTGCCACCAGTCAACAGGGTTGGCAGCCCCAGCATTTT.

The V and J genes are TRBV27 and TRBJ1-3; unclear D gene. Trimming removed 6 bases at V and 2 bases at J, with 11 bases between. CDR3 length equals 14 residues. Germline lookup yields CDR1 MNHEY and CDR2 SMNVEV (reference sequence). The CDR3 DNA reads TGTGCCAGCAGGAGTTCAAATGCTGGAAACACCATATATTTT. Its translation is CASRSSNAGNTIYF.

The rearrangement uses TRBV6-5 and TRBJ1-2, with TRBD1 matching 8 bases. Germline V gene data show CDR1 as MNHEY and CDR2 as SVGAGI. CDR3 length: 16 residues. Unmatched junction bases numbered 7, after V lost 2 bases and J lost 2 bases. CDR3 DNA sequence: TGTGCCAGCAGTTACCAGGGGGCGAGAGGAAACTATGGCTACACCTTC. It encodes CASSYQGARGNYGYTF.

Turning to this clone: One end of the junction fails to match germline, which may point to a read error. The chain joins TRBV7-7 to TRBJ2-3, with D maybe TRBD2 (6 bases). Germline V lookup: CDR1 SSHAT, CDR2 FNYEAQ (reference sequence). The CDR3 is 15 amino acids. The chain's CDR3 is CASSLSGDSTDTQYF. CDR3 nucleotides: TGTGCTAGCAGCCTTAGCGGAGATAGCACAGATACGCAGTATTTT.

This chain uses TRBV5-1 with TRBJ2-1; D is perhaps TRBD1 (6 bases). The germline gives CDR1 SGHRS, CDR2 YFSETQ. The CDR3 sequence is 14 residues long. Trimming removed 5 bases from V and 5 bases from J, with 14 bases in between. The CDR3 bases are TGCGCCAGCAGTTCTACCGGACAGCACAATGAGCAGTTCTTC. Residues: CASSSTGQHNEQFF.

This rearrangement joins TRBV11-2 to TRBJ2-3; D not resolved. The CDR3 is made up of 15 amino acids. The V gene lost 2 bases and the J gene lost 1 base, with 10 bases spanning the gap. Germline V gene lookup returns CDR1 SGHAT and CDR2 FQNNGV. The CDR3 spells CASSLSPAGTDTQYF. For the CDR3, the DNA is TGTGCCAGCAGCTTAAGCCCCGCGGGCACAGATACGCAGTATTTT.